This T cell receptor (beta chain) was recorded in a study of control samples from healthy donors and cancer patients. Sequencing used immunoSEQ multiplex PCR; TCRdb keeps in-frame clones, though not all of them. The repertoire holds roughly 100,000 clones, about 83% seen once, with over 10% in the top ten. The length of the CDR3 is 12 residues. Germline CDR1 SQVTM, CDR2 ANQGSEA. Trimming pared 1 base from V and 4 bases from J, leaving 7 bases between. This TCR was recovered from a woman aged 45-59 years in good health. The chain uses TRBV29-1 and TRBJ1-1; a weak D match, TRBD1 (5 bases). Sequencing was performed on blood. The DNA for the CDR3 is TGCAGCGTTGAAGGGGGCCGCACTGAAGCTTTCTTT. Protein product: CSVEGGRTEAFF. Full variable domain (outside the CDR3, taken from reference TRBV29-1 and TRBJ1-1): SAVISQKPSRDICQRGTSLTIQCQVDSQVTMMFWYRQQPGQSLTLIATANQGSEATYESGFVIDKFPISRPNLTFSTLTVSNMSPEDSSIYLCSVEGGRTEAFFGQGTRLTVV.